The 24 T cell receptor beta chains listed next were all sequenced from one sample in a study of identical twins. TCRdb redid the calling of the 5' RACE reads with MiXCR, one entry per CDR3 protein. The sample contains around 480,000 distinct CDR3 sequences, around 14% of which appear only once. The same sample was also studied in work on yellow fever vaccine responses in identical twins.

Specimen: CD4+ T cells sorted from blood. The origin of the receptors is a woman aged 18-29 years in good health.

This clonotype was detected only a few times. This chain uses TRBV28 with TRBJ2-5, with 8 bases lining up with TRBD1. With V trimmed by 8 bases and J by 5 bases, 7 bases remained unmatched. Germline V gene lookup returns CDR1 MDHEN and CDR2 SYDVKM. The CDR3 sequence is 13 residues long. DNA of the CDR3: TGTGCCAGCGGAGGACAGGGTTGGGAGACCCAGTACTTC. Encoded protein: CASGGQGWETQYF.

The genes are TRBV20-1 and TRBJ2-5; D possibly matches TRBD1 or TRBD2 (5 bases each). V lost 3 bases, J lost 4 bases, and 15 bases lay in between. The V gene's germline CDR1 is DFQATT and CDR2 SNEGSKA (reference sequence). The CDR3 contains 14 residues. Written as DNA, the CDR3 is TGCAGTGCTAGCGGGACGGTGGCGGGAGAGACCCAGTACTTC. It encodes CSASGTVAGETQYF.

The J gene is TRBJ2-7, the V gene TRBV28; 8 bases agree with TRBD2. The length of the CDR3 is 12 residues. Germline assignment: CDR1 MDHEN and CDR2 SYDVKM. This chain's CDR3 is CASGGAPYEQYF. In DNA form, the CDR3 reads TGTGCTTCCGGGGGGGCGCCCTACGAGCAGTACTTC.

This clonotype was seen more than once but under ten times. The chain recombines TRBV28 with TRBJ2-1; D call uncertain. V was clipped by 6 bases and J by 0 bases, with 12 bases between them. The germline gives CDR1 MDHEN, CDR2 SYDVKM. CDR3 size: 15 residues. The CDR3 spells CASSPPVTSYNEQFF. CDR3 in DNA: TGTGCCAGCAGCCCCCCTGTCACCTCCTACAATGAGCAGTTCTTC.

This clonotype was counted only a few times. The chain joins TRBV14 to TRBJ2-3, with 7 bases that match TRBD2. This CDR3 is 16 amino acids long. Per the germline V gene, CDR1 is SGHDN and CDR2 is FVKESK. Trimming took 6 bases from V and 4 from J; bases not matched to a gene: 13. CDR3 in amino acids: CASRRSGKLKADTQYF. CDR3 DNA sequence: TGTGCCAGCAGAAGGAGCGGGAAGCTCAAAGCAGATACGCAGTATTTT.

Only a few counts were recorded for this clonotype. The CDR3 DNA sequence: TGCGCCAGCAGCCGAATATCTAGCGGGAGCACAGATACGCAGTATTTT. Amino acid sequence: CASSRISSGSTDTQYF. V and J are TRBV4-3 and TRBJ2-3, with 8 bases identical to TRBD2. Germline V gene lookup returns CDR1 LGHNA and CDR2 YSLEER. V gave up 4 bases and J gave up 0 bases; unmatched junction bases: 6. The CDR3 is made up of 16 amino acids.

This sequence joins TRBV7-9 and TRBJ1-1; D gene unclear. Between the trimmed V and J ends, which lost 4 bases and 7 bases, there was a span of 10 bases. Germline loops: CDR1 SEHNR, CDR2 FQNEAQ (reference sequence). CDR3 size: 12 residues. The CDR3 region is CASSYPDGEAFF. CDR3 nucleotides: TGTGCCAGCAGCTACCCGGACGGTGAAGCTTTCTTT.

The chain recombines TRBV20-1 with TRBJ2-1; TRBD1 agrees at 7 bases. J gave up 3 bases and V 6 bases, and 8 bases lay outside the gene matches. The CDR3 spans 14 residues. Per the germline V gene, CDR1 is DFQATT and CDR2 is SNEGSKA (reference sequence). The CDR3: CSARDRVFYNEQFF. For the CDR3, the DNA is TGCAGTGCCCGAGACAGGGTATTCTACAATGAGCAGTTCTTC.

The CDR3 bases are TGTGCCAGCAGTGAAACCCCGAGTAATCAGCCCCAGCATTTT. Translation: CASSETPSNQPQHF. The J gene is TRBJ1-5, the V gene TRBV2; D ambiguous. The CDR3 is made up of 14 amino acids. V lost 2 bases to trimming and J lost 4 bases, with 9 bases between them. The germline gives CDR1 SNHLY, CDR2 FYNNEI.

This clonotype was detected only a few times. V usage is TRBV18 and J usage is TRBJ2-1; 13 nucleotides agree with TRBD2. The CDR3 loop spans 15 amino acids. V shed 3 bases, J shed 9 bases, and the junction held 5 bases outside the gene matches. Germline V gives CDR1 KGHSH, CDR2 LQKENI. The CDR3 sequence: CASSPGLAGDTEQFF. The CDR3, as DNA: TGTGCCAGCTCACCCGGACTAGCGGGAGATACTGAGCAGTTCTTC. Full variable domain (outside the CDR3, taken from reference TRBV18 and TRBJ2-1): NAGVMQNPRHLVRRRGQEARLRCSPMKGHSHVYWYRQLPEEGLKFMVYLQKENIIDESGMPKERFSAEFPKEGPSILRIQQVVRGDSAAYFCASSPGLAGDTEQFFGPGTRLTVL.

The chain is built from TRBV11-1 and TRBJ2-7, with 7 bases that match TRBD1. V lost 5 bases and J lost 9; bases outside the gene matches: 7. This CDR3 is 12 amino acids long. Germline loops: CDR1 SGHAT, CDR2 FQDESV (reference sequence). Written as DNA, the CDR3 is TGTGCCAGCAGCACCACAGGGGCCGGGCAGTACTTC. Residues: CASSTTGAGQYF. The full variable domain, with the rest looked up from reference TRBV11-1 and TRBJ2-7, is EAEVAQSPRYKITEKSQAVAFWCDPISGHATLYWYRQILGQGPELLVQFQDESVVDDSQLPKDRFSAERLKGVDSTLKIQPAELGDSAMYLCASSTTGAGQYFGPGTRLTVT.

The chain is built from TRBV20-1 and TRBJ2-3; D gene unclear. The CDR3 sequence is 13 residues long. V was cut by 5 bases and J by 5 bases, with 14 bases left in between. Per the germline V gene, CDR1 is DFQATT and CDR2 is SNEGSKA (reference sequence). The CDR3 sequence: CSAPKLVGDTQYF. In DNA form, the CDR3 reads TGCAGTGCTCCTAAGCTGGTGGGAGATACGCAGTATTTT.

In this sample, this clonotype turned up many times. The rearrangement links TRBV12-3 or TRBV12-4 to TRBJ1-1; D ambiguous. Deletions cut 2 bases from V and 5 bases from J, with 0 bases between. CDR3 length equals 10 residues. This chain's CDR3 is CASSLTEAFF. CDR3 sequence (DNA): TGTGCCAGCAGTTTAACTGAAGCTTTCTTT.

The V gene is TRBV7-2, the J gene TRBJ2-4, with 11 bases lining up with TRBD2. V gave up 4 bases and J gave up 2 bases; unmatched junction bases: 7. This CDR3 is built from 17 residues. The germline gives CDR1 SGHTA, CDR2 FQGNSA. CDR3 bases: TGTGCCAGCAGCTACCGGACTAGCGGGTATTCCAAAAACATTCAGTACTTC. This gives the protein CASSYRTSGYSKNIQYF.

The CDR3 coding sequence is TGTGCCATCAGGGGGGGACAGGGTGCAGATACGCAGTATTTT. It codes for CAIRGGQGADTQYF. The rearrangement uses TRBV10-3 and TRBJ2-3; 9 nucleotides line up with TRBD1. Germline V lookup: CDR1 ENHRY, CDR2 SYGVKD. With 6 bases clipped from V and 4 bases from J, the junction kept 5 bases outside the gene matches. The CDR3 is 14 amino acids.

This clonotype was seen more than once but under ten times. The CDR3 nucleotides are TGCGCCAGCAGCTCCTTCGGGGACTCGGAAGCTTTCTTT. It yields the protein CASSSFGDSEAFF. The V and J genes are TRBV5-1 and TRBJ1-1, with a tentative D call TRBD1 (5 bases). The V and J ends lost 3 bases and 8 bases respectively, with 14 bases between them. Per germline, CDR1 SGHRS and CDR2 YFSETQ. This CDR3 has 13 amino acids.

The chain links TRBV7-2 to TRBJ2-2, with D possibly being TRBD1 (7 bases). The CDR3 extends over 15 amino acids. V was shortened by 7 bases and J by 7 bases, with 19 bases between the two germline ends. The germline gives CDR1 SGHTA, CDR2 FQGNSA. As DNA, the CDR3 is TGTGCCAGCACCCGACAGGGAGGTTTAATCGGGGAGCTGTTTTTT. Protein product: CASTRQGGLIGELFF.

The gene calls are TRBV11-2 and TRBJ2-3; TRBD2 might be the D (5 bases). Germline-derived CDR1 and CDR2 are SGHAT and FQNNGV. The V and J ends lost 1 base and 3 bases respectively, with 11 bases between them. The CDR3 has 15 residues. The CDR3 nucleotides are TGTGCCAGCAGCTTAGGTTCCAAGCGGACAGATACGCAGTATTTT. Amino acid sequence: CASSLGSKRTDTQYF.

This clonotype was recorded a few times. The chain carries TRBV12-3 or TRBV12-4 and TRBJ2-1, with 9 positions matching TRBD2. The CDR3 has 15 amino acids. The junction had 7 bases not matched to a gene; V was cut back by 6 bases and J by 4 bases. The CDR3 protein is CASRYSGRRYNEQFF. Here the CDR3 DNA reads TGTGCCAGCAGGTACAGCGGGAGGAGATACAATGAGCAGTTCTTC.

This chain links TRBV23-1 with TRBJ1-2, with no clear D. TRBV23-1 has ORF status, its function being uncertain. CDR3 length equals 15 residues. V gave up 0 bases and J gave up 4 bases, with 12 bases separating them. CDR3 amino acids: CASSQSRTATYGYTF. Here the CDR3 DNA reads TGCGCCAGCAGTCAATCGAGGACGGCAACCTATGGCTACACCTTC.

This clonotype was counted between two and nine times. CDR3: CASAGTPQETQYF. The DNA of the CDR3 is TGCGCCAGCGCCGGGACACCGCAAGAGACCCAGTACTTC. V is TRBV10-2 and J is TRBJ2-5, with a tentative D call TRBD1 (6 bases). CDR1 and CDR2 from the germline V gene are WSHSY and SAAADI. The V end was cut by 8 bases, the J end by 2 bases, with 12 bases between. The CDR3 is 13 residues long.

V usage is TRBV10-3 and J usage is TRBJ2-1; D might be TRBD2 (6 bases). Germline values: CDR1 ENHRY, CDR2 SYGVKD. Trimming took off 4 bases at V and 6 bases at J, with 16 bases between the two ends. This CDR3 spans 15 amino acids. CDR3 DNA: TGTGCCATCAGTGGAGTTCCGGGAGTTGTCAATGAGCAGTTCTTC. It specifies CAISGVPGVVNEQFF.

In this sample, this clonotype turned up a few times. The chain combines TRBV6-1 with TRBJ2-3, with D possibly TRBD1 on 5 matching bases. The CDR3 loop spans 15 amino acids. V lost 4 bases, J lost 4 bases, and 15 bases lay in between. In germline, CDR1 is MNHNS, CDR2 SASEGT. CDR3: CASSAPRAQADTQYF. CDR3 bases: TGTGCCAGCAGTGCCCCCAGGGCCCAGGCAGATACGCAGTATTTT.

This clonotype was seen more than once but under ten times. The chain joins TRBV6-5 to TRBJ2-3; 7 bases align to TRBD2. CDR1 and CDR2 from the germline V gene are MNHEY and SVGAGI. V lost 4 bases, J lost 0 bases, and 7 bases stayed unmatched. The CDR3 loop spans 16 amino acids. The CDR3 reads CASSSRGGRSTDTQYF. The DNA of the CDR3 is TGTGCCAGCAGTTCAAGAGGCGGGAGAAGCACAGATACGCAGTATTTT.